A few counts support the clone carrying this TCR beta chain. The antigen is not known. Lymphocytes (intraepithelial and lamina propria) were released by processing the graft tissue. The sample belongs to a study of graft-versus-host responses after intestinal transplantation. Background on the study: All of the recipients had induction that used anti-thymocyte globulin, then tacrolimus and steroids for 2 to 3 years.

General study points: Patients who carried graft-donor T cell macrochimerism also had high graft-versus-host to host-versus-graft clonal ratios in their allografts. Peak levels of circulating GvH clones tracked with early post-transplant HvG declines. GvH clones surfaced in recipient marrow, some emerging earlier in ileum or blood.

Germline V gene sequence: CDR1 SGHDN, CDR2 FVKESK. The CDR3 has 17 amino acids. V lost 4 bases, J lost 6 bases, and 14 bases stayed unmatched. Using immunoSEQ multiplex PCR, the repertoire was profiled, and TCRdb retains in-frame clones only, with some absent. The profile shows 3,500 to 5,000 clones, 76% of them singletons. The chain carries TRBV14 and TRBJ2-5; 10 bases agree with TRBD1. The source material was ileum tissue, sampled approximately 51 weeks after intestinal transplantation. This TCR came from a human patient who received an intestinal transplant, so some T cells may come from the graft donor. CDR3 bases: TGTGCCAGCAGCCCTCTCCCCGGACAGGGGGTATTACAGACCCAGTACTTC. Translated, it gives CASSPLPGQGVLQTQYF.